A single sample is the source of the 7 T cell receptor beta chains below, sequenced in a study of cytomegalovirus exposure and HLA in healthy donors (dated by TCRdb to 2015 to 2018). Library generation was performed with the immunoSEQ multiplex PCR assay. TCRdb took this table from immuneACCESS and kept in-frame rearrangements with V and J called. Such tables lack part of the clones; where checked against another copy, unresolved V genes explain under half of the gap, and the rest is unexplained. In this sample the table shows about 150,000 clones, approximately 86% of which occur a single time. Around 2.1% of the sample is held by the ten biggest clonotypes. Source material: PBMCs. These TCRs come from a human donor in good health.

J is TRBJ1-2 and V is TRBV18; no clear D gene. V lost 1 base to trimming and J lost 4 bases, with 10 bases between them. This CDR3 region has 14 residues. The germline CDR1 and CDR2 sequences are KGHSH and LQKENI. CDR3 loop: CASSPQGAGYGYTF. CDR3 sequence (DNA): TGTGCCAGCTCACCACAGGGCGCGGGCTATGGCTACACCTTC. Combining the CDR3 with reference TRBV18 and TRBJ1-2 gives the whole variable domain NAGVMQNPRHLVRRRGQEARLRCSPMKGHSHVYWYRQLPEEGLKFMVYLQKENIIDESGMPKERFSAEFPKEGPSILRIQQVVRGDSAAYFCASSPQGAGYGYTFGSGTRLTVV.

This chain joins TRBV7-2 and TRBJ1-6; 12 bases line up with TRBD1. Per germline, CDR1 SGHTA and CDR2 FQGNSA. V trimming: 2 bases; J trimming: 2 bases; junction bases outside the gene matches: 4. This CDR3 has 18 residues. CDR3 DNA: TGTGCCAGCAGCTTACGGGACAGGGGGCGCCCCTATAATTCACCCCTCCACTTT. It codes for CASSLRDRGRPYNSPLHF.

The rearrangement joins TRBV27 to TRBJ1-1, with D hard to call. Trimming cost V 5 bases and J 10 bases, with 14 bases left between them. Germline V CDR1 and CDR2: MNHEY, SMNVEV (reference sequence). This CDR3 is built from 12 residues. The chain's CDR3 is CASSPNGVVAFF. The CDR3 nucleotides are TGTGCCAGCAGTCCCAACGGGGTAGTAGCTTTCTTT.

J is TRBJ2-2 and V is TRBV19; TRBD1 aligns across 7 bases. The CDR3 length is 14 residues. Germline assignment: CDR1 LNHDA and CDR2 SQIVND (reference sequence). The V gene end was trimmed by 8 bases and the J gene end by 5 bases; junction bases not matched to a gene: 8. CDR3 DNA: TGTGCCAGTGATCACAGGGGTAATACCGGGGAGCTGTTTTTT. Translating it yields CASDHRGNTGELFF.

The chain joins TRBV2 to TRBJ1-3; D perhaps matches TRBD1 (5 bases). The CDR3 has 16 residues. V was cut by 3 bases and J by 1 base, with 13 bases left in between. Germline V gene lookup returns CDR1 SNHLY and CDR2 FYNNEI. CDR3: CASSDGWGLSGNTIYF. CDR3 coding DNA: TGTGCCAGCAGTGACGGGTGGGGCTTATCTGGAAACACCATATATTTT.

This clone came up a few times. The rearrangement uses TRBV29-1 and TRBJ1-5; D uncertain. This CDR3 has 13 residues. V was shortened by 6 bases and J by 4 bases, with 13 bases between the two germline ends. Germline values: CDR1 SQVTM, CDR2 ANQGSEA. CDR3 sequence (DNA): TGCAGCGTCGCCAGAGGGCTTAATCAGCCCCAGCATTTT. Translating it yields CSVARGLNQPQHF.

The V gene is TRBV30, the J gene TRBJ2-2; 11 nucleotides align to TRBD2. Germline CDR1 reads GTSNPN; CDR2 reads SVGIG (reference sequence). The CDR3 runs 13 residues. V lost 6 bases, J lost 7 bases, and 4 bases stayed unmatched. The CDR3 region has the DNA TGTGCCTGCCGACTAGCGGGAATCGGGGAGCTGTTTTTT. It encodes CACRLAGIGELFF.